This entry lists 22 T cell receptor beta chains sequenced from one sample in a study of T cell responses to AZD1222 COVID-19 vaccine. Method: immunoSEQ multiplex PCR; TCRdb's copy keeps in-frame clones and lacks some. Here the sample spans 90,000 to 110,000 clones, more than 75% being singletons. Sequenced material: peripheral blood, taken on day 0 of AZD1222 vaccination. These receptors all stem from an adult in good health.

V usage is TRBV11-2 and J usage is TRBJ1-2, with D possibly matching TRBD1 (5 bases). The V gene lost 0 bases and the J gene lost 8 bases, with 13 bases spanning the gap. The CDR3 has 14 residues. Germline loops: CDR1 SGHAT, CDR2 FQNNGV. The CDR3 DNA reads as TGTGCCAGCAGCTTAGATTGGCAGGGTGGCGGCTACACCTTC. Translating it yields CASSLDWQGGGYTF. Full variable domain (rest looked up from reference TRBV11-2 and TRBJ1-2): EAGVAQSPRYKIIEKRQSVAFWCNPISGHATLYWYQQILGQGPKLLIQFQNNGVVDDSQLPKDRFSAERLKGVDSTLKIQPAKLEDSAVYLCASSLDWQGGGYTFGSGTRLTVV.

The genes are TRBV10-1 and TRBJ2-7; D ambiguous. This CDR3 is built from 13 residues. Trimming took 3 bases from V and 10 from J, leaving 16 bases between them. Germline V gives CDR1 WNHNN, CDR2 SYGVQD (reference sequence). This CDR3 reads CASSEVDILRQYF. The CDR3 DNA is TGCGCCAGCAGTGAAGTAGATATTCTACGCCAGTACTTC.

The rearrangement uses TRBV10-2 and TRBJ2-1, with 14 bases fitting TRBD2. The CDR3 has 14 residues. J lost 7 bases, V lost 4 bases, and 0 bases had no gene match. Looked up from germline, CDR1 is WSHSY and CDR2 is SAAADI. CDR3 sequence reads: CASSGTSGGNEQFF. The CDR3 coding sequence is TGCGCCAGCAGTGGGACTAGCGGGGGGAATGAGCAGTTCTTC.

CDR3 in DNA: TGTGCCAGCAGTCAAGCCCCCCTTTTAAGAACCGGGGAGCTGTTTTTT. It yields the protein CASSQAPLLRTGELFF. This chain links TRBV5-6 with TRBJ2-2; no clear D gene. The CDR3 has 16 amino acids. The germline V and J ends were trimmed by 5 bases and 5 bases, with 19 bases remaining between them. Germline lookup yields CDR1 SGHDT and CDR2 YYEEEE.

In nucleotides, the CDR3 is TGTGCCAGCTCCCCGCGAGGGTCAGTCACTGAAGCTTTCTTT. It encodes CASSPRGSVTEAFF. The rearrangement uses TRBV18 and TRBJ1-1; the D is unclear. Trimming left V 6 bases short and J 4 bases short, with 15 bases between. CDR1 and CDR2 (germline): KGHSH, LQKENI. This CDR3 is built from 14 residues.

This sequence joins TRBV2 and TRBJ2-3; possibly TRBD2 for D (5 bases). Germline V gene sequence: CDR1 SNHLY, CDR2 FYNNEI. The CDR3 length is 13 residues. V was shortened by 4 bases and J by 4 bases, with 9 bases between the two germline ends. The CDR3 region is CASSVRGPDTQYF. The CDR3 nucleotides read TGTGCCAGCAGTGTGCGAGGGCCAGATACGCAGTATTTT.

V gene TRBV5-6 combines with J gene TRBJ1-5, with a weak D call TRBD1 (5 bases). V was cut by 0 bases and J by 2 bases, with 9 bases left in between. Germline V CDR1 and CDR2: SGHDT, YYEEEE. This CDR3 has 15 residues. Written as DNA, the CDR3 is TGTGCCAGCAGCTTGGCGGGGCGAGGCAATCAGCCCCAGCATTTT. As protein: CASSLAGRGNQPQHF.

This chain joins TRBV19 and TRBJ1-3; weak D call: TRBD1 (5 bases). The CDR3 loop spans 15 amino acids. The germline V gene encodes CDR1 LNHDA and CDR2 SQIVND (reference sequence). Trimming shortened V by 6 bases and J by 0 bases, and 12 bases separated the two germline ends. CDR3 DNA: TGTGCCAGTAGCCTCATCGGGGCCTCTGGAAACACCATATATTTT. It codes for CASSLIGASGNTIYF.

The J gene is TRBJ2-3, the V gene TRBV7-8, with D perhaps matching TRBD2 (6 bases). This CDR3 is built from 16 residues. The V end was cut by 5 bases, the J end by 1 base, with 16 bases between. Germline V CDR1 and CDR2: SGHVS, FQNEAQ. The CDR3 loop reads CASSPLGGRRTDTQYF. The CDR3 region has the DNA TGTGCCAGCAGCCCCCTGGGGGGAAGACGCACAGATACGCAGTATTTT.

J is TRBJ1-3 and V is TRBV6-1; a possible D gene is TRBD1 (6 bases). The V and J ends lost 1 base and 1 base respectively, with 11 bases between them. The CDR3 is made up of 16 amino acids. Looked up from germline, CDR1 is MNHNS and CDR2 is SASEGT. CDR3 coding DNA: TGTGCCAGCAGTGAAGAAATTGGACAGTCTGGAAACACCATATATTTT. It codes for CASSEEIGQSGNTIYF.

Of note for this clone: One end of the junction is discordant with germline, which a read error may explain. This chain joins TRBV5-6 and TRBJ1-3, with D unclear. The CDR3 extends over 13 amino acids. CDR1 is SGHDT, CDR2 YYEEEE, per germline. CDR3 sequence: CASSLGRERPQDF. CDR3 in DNA: TGTGCCAGCAGCTTGGGTAGGGAACGCCCCCAGGATTTT.

This chain joins TRBV27 and TRBJ1-1; a possible D gene is TRBD1 (6 bases). Per the germline V gene, CDR1 is MNHEY and CDR2 is SMNVEV (reference sequence). Trimming shortened V by 5 bases and J by 2 bases, and 18 bases separated the two germline ends. This CDR3 is built from 16 residues. This CDR3 reads CASSAIFTGRNTEAFF. The DNA of the CDR3 is TGTGCCAGCAGTGCTATTTTTACAGGGAGAAACACTGAAGCTTTCTTT.

This clone has more than one count but fewer than ten. The chain has TRBV6-5 and TRBJ1-2, with 7 bases fitting TRBD1. CDR3 length equals 15 residues. The trim removed 5 bases at V and 4 bases at J, leaving 10 bases unmatched. Germline CDR1 reads MNHEY; CDR2 reads SVGAGI. CDR3 nucleotides: TGTGCCAGCAGTATGGAGGGGACAGCGCTCTATGGCTACACCTTC. Translating it yields CASSMEGTALYGYTF.

The J gene is TRBJ1-5, the V gene TRBV5-6; D not certain. Germline lookup yields CDR1 SGHDT and CDR2 YYEEEE. The V and J ends lost 0 bases and 0 bases respectively, with 7 bases between them. The CDR3 is 15 residues long. CDR3 loop: CASSLAGPSNQPQHF. CDR3 DNA sequence: TGTGCCAGCAGCTTGGCGGGCCCTAGCAATCAGCCCCAGCATTTT.

V and J are TRBV29-1 and TRBJ1-6; a weak D match, TRBD1 (5 bases). This CDR3 is built from 13 residues. Germline V gives CDR1 SQVTM, CDR2 ANQGSEA. The V end lost 4 bases, the J end lost 6 bases, and 10 bases lay between the germline ends. The CDR3 region is CSVVMDTNSPLHF. The CDR3 bases are TGCAGCGTTGTAATGGACACTAATTCACCCCTCCACTTT.

The V and J genes are TRBV9 and TRBJ2-1; either TRBD1 or TRBD2 may fit D (5 bases each). The germline gives CDR1 SGDLS, CDR2 YYNGEE. The V gene lost 0 bases and the J gene lost 6 bases, with 13 bases spanning the gap. The CDR3 sequence is 15 residues long. CDR3 bases: TGTGCCAGCAGCGTAGGCGGTTGGGGGAGCAATGAGCAGTTCTTC. This encodes CASSVGGWGSNEQFF.

The chain joins TRBV7-9 to TRBJ2-1; D gene unclear. V was pared by 0 bases and J by 0 bases, with 15 bases between. CDR3 length: 18 amino acids. CDR1 is SEHNR, CDR2 FQNEAQ, per germline (reference sequence). For the CDR3, the DNA is TGTGCCAGCAGCTTAGCAGTCTCTCGGCTAGACTCCTACAATGAGCAGTTCTTC. It yields the protein CASSLAVSRLDSYNEQFF.

This chain joins TRBV6-4 and TRBJ2-2; no definite D call. The germline V and J ends were trimmed by 0 bases and 6 bases, with 8 bases remaining between them. Germline V gene sequence: CDR1 MRHNA, CDR2 SNTAGT. This CDR3 has 14 residues. In DNA, the CDR3 is TGTGCCAGCAGTGACTCCCAGGCCGCCGGGGAGCTGTTTTTT. It translates to CASSDSQAAGELFF.

The chain joins TRBV10-3 to TRBJ1-5, with 8 bases fitting TRBD1. The germline V gene encodes CDR1 ENHRY and CDR2 SYGVKD. Trimming took 7 bases from V and 4 from J; bases not matched to a gene: 6. CDR3 length equals 14 residues. This CDR3 is CAIKSGQDNQPQHF. CDR3 sequence (DNA): TGTGCCATCAAGTCGGGACAGGATAATCAGCCCCAGCATTTT.

This clone was seen just once. This chain uses TRBV11-2 with TRBJ1-2, with D possibly matching TRBD1 (5 bases). Trimming removed 5 bases from V and 8 bases from J, with 15 bases in between. This CDR3 spans 13 amino acids. CDR1 is SGHAT, CDR2 FQNNGV, per germline. The chain's CDR3 is CASSPIRVGGYTF. As DNA, the CDR3 is TGTGCCAGCAGCCCGATCAGGGTCGGAGGCTACACCTTC.

The rearrangement uses TRBV7-2 and TRBJ1-1; 9 positions agree with TRBD1. V was pared by 6 bases and J by 3 bases, with 8 bases of the junction left unmatched. The CDR3 covers 15 residues. Germline CDR1 SGHTA, CDR2 FQGNSA. CDR3 DNA: TGTGCCAGCAGGCGAACAGGGGGCGCGCACACTGAAGCTTTCTTT. Protein product: CASRRTGGAHTEAFF.

The V call is TRBV6-2 or TRBV6-3, the J call TRBJ2-2, with 10 bases that match TRBD1. This CDR3 has 16 residues. Germline V CDR1 and CDR2: MNHEY, SVGEGT. V lost 3 bases to trimming and J lost 4 bases; unmatched junction nucleotides: 5. The CDR3 here is CASSYPGTGATGELFF. CDR3 DNA: TGTGCCAGCAGTTATCCGGGGACAGGGGCCACCGGGGAGCTGTTTTTT.